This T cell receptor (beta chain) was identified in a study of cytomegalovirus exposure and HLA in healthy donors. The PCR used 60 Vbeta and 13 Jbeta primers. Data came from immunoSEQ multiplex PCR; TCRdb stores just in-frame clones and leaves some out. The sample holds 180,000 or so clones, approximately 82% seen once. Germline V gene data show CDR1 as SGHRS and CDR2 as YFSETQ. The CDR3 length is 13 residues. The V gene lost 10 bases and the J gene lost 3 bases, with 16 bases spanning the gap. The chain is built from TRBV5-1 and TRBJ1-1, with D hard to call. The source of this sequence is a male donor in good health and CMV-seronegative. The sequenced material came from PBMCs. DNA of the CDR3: TGCGCCTCAATCAACCACCCGGACACTGAAGCTTTCTTT. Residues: CASINHPDTEAFF. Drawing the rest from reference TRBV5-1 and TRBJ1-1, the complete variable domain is KAGVTQTPRYLIKTRGQQVTLSCSPISGHRSVSWYQQTPGQGLQFLFEYFSETQRNKGNFPGRFSGRQFSNSRSEMNVSTLELGDSALYLCASINHPDTEAFFGQGTRLTVV.